The source of this T cell receptor beta chain is a study of control samples from healthy donors and cancer patients. Trimming removed 4 bases from V and 2 bases from J, with 15 bases in between. Germline V lookup: CDR1 SGHRS, CDR2 YFSETQ. The CDR3 spans 15 residues. Using immunoSEQ multiplex PCR, the repertoire was profiled, and TCRdb retains in-frame clones only, with some absent. The table records around 130,000 clones, around nine tenths of them present only once. The sequenced sample was blood. The chain has TRBV5-1 and TRBJ2-5, with D possibly matching TRBD1 (6 bases). This clonotype was obtained from a man aged 45 to 65 in good health. This CDR3 reads CASSVYPGQQETQYF. CDR3 nucleotides: TGCGCCAGCAGCGTGTATCCGGGACAACAAGAGACCCAGTACTTC.